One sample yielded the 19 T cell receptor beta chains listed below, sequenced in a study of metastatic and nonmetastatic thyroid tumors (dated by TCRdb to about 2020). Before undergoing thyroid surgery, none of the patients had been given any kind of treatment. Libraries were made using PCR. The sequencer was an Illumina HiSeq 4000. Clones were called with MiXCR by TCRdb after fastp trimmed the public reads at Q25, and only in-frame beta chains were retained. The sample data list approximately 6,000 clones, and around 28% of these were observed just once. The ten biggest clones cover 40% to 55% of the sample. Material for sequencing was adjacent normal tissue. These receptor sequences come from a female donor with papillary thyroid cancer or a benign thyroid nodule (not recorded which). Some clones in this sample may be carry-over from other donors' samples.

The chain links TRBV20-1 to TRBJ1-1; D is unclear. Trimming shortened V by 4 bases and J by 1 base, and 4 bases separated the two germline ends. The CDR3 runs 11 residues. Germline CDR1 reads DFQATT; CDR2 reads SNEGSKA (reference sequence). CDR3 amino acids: CSAIPNTEAFF. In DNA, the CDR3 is TGCAGTGCTATCCCGAACACTGAAGCTTTCTTT.

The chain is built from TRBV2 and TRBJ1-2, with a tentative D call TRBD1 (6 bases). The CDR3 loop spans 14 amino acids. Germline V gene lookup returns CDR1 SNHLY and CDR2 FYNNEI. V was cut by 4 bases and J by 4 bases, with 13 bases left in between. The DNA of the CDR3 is TGTGCCAGCAGTGTAGGTCCAGGGGTCTATGGCTACACCTTC. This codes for CASSVGPGVYGYTF.

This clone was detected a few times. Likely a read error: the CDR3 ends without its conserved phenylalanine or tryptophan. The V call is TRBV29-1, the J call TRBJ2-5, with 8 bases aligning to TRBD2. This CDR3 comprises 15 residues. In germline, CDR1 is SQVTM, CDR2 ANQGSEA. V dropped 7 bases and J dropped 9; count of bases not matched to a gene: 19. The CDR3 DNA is TGCAGCGCCCAGCGGGGGTACAGGGCCCCTGAGGCCCAGTACTCC. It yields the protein CSAQRGYRAPEAQYS.

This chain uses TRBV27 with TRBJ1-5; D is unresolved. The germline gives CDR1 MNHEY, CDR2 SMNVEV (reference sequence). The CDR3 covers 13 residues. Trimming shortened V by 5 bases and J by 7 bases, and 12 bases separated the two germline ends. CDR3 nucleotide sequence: TGTGCCAGCAGTCACCGGTACGGCCAGCCCCAGCATTTT. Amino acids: CASSHRYGQPQHF.

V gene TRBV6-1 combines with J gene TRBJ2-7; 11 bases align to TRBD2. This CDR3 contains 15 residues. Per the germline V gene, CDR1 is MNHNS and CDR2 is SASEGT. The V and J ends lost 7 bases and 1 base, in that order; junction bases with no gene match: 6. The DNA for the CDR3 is TGTGCCAGCATGGAGGGGACTAGCGGATCCTACGAGCAGTACTTC. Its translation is CASMEGTSGSYEQYF.

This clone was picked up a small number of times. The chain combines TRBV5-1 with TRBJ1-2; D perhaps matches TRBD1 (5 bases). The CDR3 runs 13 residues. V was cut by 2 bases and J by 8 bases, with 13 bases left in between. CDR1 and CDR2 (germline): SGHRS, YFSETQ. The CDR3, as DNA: TGCGCCAGCAGCTTCCAGGGATTGGAGGGCTACACCTTC. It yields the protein CASSFQGLEGYTF.

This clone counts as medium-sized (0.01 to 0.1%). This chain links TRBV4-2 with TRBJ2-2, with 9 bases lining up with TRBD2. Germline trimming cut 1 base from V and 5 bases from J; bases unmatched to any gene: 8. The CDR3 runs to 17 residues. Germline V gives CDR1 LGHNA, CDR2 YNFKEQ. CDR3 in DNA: TGTGCCAGCAGCCAAGTTGGCGGGAGGGCGAGAACCGGGGAGCTGTTTTTT. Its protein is CASSQVGGRARTGELFF.

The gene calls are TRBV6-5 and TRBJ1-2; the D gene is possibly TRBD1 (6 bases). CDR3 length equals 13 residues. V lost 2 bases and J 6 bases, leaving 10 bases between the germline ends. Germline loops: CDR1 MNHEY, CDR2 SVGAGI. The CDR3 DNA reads TGTGCCAGCAGTTACCCCAGGGGTAATGGCTACACCTTC. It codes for CASSYPRGNGYTF.

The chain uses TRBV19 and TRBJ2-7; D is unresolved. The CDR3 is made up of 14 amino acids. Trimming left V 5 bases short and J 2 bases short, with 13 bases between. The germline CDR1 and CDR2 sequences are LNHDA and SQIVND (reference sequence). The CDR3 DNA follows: TGTGCCAGTAGTTATAGGGTGTTTCCCTACGAGCAGTACTTC. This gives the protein CASSYRVFPYEQYF.

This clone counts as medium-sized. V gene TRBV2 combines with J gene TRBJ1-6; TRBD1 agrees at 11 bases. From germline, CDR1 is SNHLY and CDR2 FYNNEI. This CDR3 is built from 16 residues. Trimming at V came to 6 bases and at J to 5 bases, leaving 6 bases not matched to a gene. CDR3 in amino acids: CASSADRGHNNSPLHF. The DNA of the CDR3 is TGTGCCAGCAGCGCGGACAGGGGGCATAATAATTCACCCCTCCACTTT.

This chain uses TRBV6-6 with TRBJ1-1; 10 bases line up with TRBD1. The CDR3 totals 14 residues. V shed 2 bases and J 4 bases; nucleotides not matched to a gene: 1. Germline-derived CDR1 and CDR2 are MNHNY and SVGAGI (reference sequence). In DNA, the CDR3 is TGTGCCAGCAGTTACGGACAGGGGGTCACTGAAGCTTTCTTT. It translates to CASSYGQGVTEAFF.

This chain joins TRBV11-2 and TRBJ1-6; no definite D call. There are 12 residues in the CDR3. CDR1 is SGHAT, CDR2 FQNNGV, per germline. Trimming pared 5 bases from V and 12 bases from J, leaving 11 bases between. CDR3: CASSHLGLPLHF. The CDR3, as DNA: TGTGCCAGCAGCCATCTCGGTTTACCCCTCCACTTT. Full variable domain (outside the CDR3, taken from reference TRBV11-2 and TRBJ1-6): EAGVAQSPRYKIIEKRQSVAFWCNPISGHATLYWYQQILGQGPKLLIQFQNNGVVDDSQLPKDRFSAERLKGVDSTLKIQPAKLEDSAVYLCASSHLGLPLHFGNGTRLTVT.

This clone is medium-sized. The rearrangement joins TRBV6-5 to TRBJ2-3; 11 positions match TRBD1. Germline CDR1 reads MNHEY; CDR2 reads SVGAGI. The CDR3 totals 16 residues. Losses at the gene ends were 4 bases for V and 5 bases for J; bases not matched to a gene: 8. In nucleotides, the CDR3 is TGTGCCAGCAGTTTCTTCCGGGACAGGGGGGTAGATACGCAGTATTTT. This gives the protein CASSFFRDRGVDTQYF.

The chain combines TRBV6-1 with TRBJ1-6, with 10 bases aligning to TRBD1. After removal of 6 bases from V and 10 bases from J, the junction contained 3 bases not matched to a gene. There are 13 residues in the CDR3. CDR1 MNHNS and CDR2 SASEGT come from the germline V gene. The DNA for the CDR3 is TGTGCCAGCAGGGGACAGGGGCGGTCACCCCTCCACTTT. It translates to CASRGQGRSPLHF.

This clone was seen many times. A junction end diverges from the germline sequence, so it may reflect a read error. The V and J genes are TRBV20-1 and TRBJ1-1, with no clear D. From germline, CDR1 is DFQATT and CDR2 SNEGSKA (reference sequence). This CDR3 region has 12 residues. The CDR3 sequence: CNARSPNTEAFF. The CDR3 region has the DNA TGCAATGCTAGGTCCCCGAACACTGAAGCTTTCTTT.

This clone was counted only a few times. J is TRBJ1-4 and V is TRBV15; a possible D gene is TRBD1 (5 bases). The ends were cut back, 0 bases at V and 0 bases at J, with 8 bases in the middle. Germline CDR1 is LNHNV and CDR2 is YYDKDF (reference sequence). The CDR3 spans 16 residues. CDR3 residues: CATSRDLGATNEKLFF. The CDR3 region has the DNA TGTGCCACCAGCAGAGATCTAGGGGCAACTAATGAAAAACTGTTTTTT.

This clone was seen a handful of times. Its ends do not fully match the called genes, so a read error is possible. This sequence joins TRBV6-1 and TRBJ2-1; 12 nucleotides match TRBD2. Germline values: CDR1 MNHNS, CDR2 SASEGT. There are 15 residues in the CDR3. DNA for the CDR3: TGTTCCAGCAGTGAGCTAGCGGGAGGGTACAATGAGCAGTTCTTC. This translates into CSSSELAGGYNEQFF.

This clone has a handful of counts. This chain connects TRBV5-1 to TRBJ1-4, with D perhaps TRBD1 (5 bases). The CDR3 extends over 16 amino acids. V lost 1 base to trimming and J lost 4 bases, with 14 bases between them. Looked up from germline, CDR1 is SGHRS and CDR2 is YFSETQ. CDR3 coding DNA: TGCGCCAGCAGCTTGAGCGGGACCCCACTTAATGAAAAACTGTTTTTT. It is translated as CASSLSGTPLNEKLFF. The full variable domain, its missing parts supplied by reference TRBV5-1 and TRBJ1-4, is KAGVTQTPRYLIKTRGQQVTLSCSPISGHRSVSWYQQTPGQGLQFLFEYFSETQRNKGNFPGRFSGRQFSNSRSEMNVSTLELGDSALYLCASSLSGTPLNEKLFFGSGTQLSVL.

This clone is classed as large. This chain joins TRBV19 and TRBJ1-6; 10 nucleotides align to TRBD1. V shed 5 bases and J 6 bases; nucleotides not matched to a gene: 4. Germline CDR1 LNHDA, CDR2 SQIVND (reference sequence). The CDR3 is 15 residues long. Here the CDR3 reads CASSPRQGANSPLHF. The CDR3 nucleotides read TGTGCCAGTAGTCCTCGACAGGGGGCTAATTCACCCCTCCACTTT.